This T cell receptor beta chain is from a study of metastatic and nonmetastatic thyroid tumors. The wider study: The comparison covered peripheral blood and tumor or nodule tissue in malignant and benign thyroid patients. Whole-study results and caveats: Within blood and tumor, benign nodules reportedly had significantly lower TCR beta diversity than malignant thyroid tumors did.

This CDR3 region has 12 residues. J was trimmed by 4 bases and V by 11 bases; bases with no gene match: 6. Germline values: CDR1 SEHNR, CDR2 FQNEAQ (reference sequence). In regard to this clone: No antigen is known for it.

No patient received treatment before thyroid surgery. In the study's own analysis: The study's classifier, a distant-metastasis tool for papillary thyroid cancer, was built using CDR3 differences across clinicopathological groups. TCRdb re-clonotyped the PCR reads through MiXCR. TCRdb's processing, not the authors' own work, is the source of the V and J calls. The data contain about 18,000 clones, 25% to 30% of them singletons. The chain couples TRBV7-9 to TRBJ2-5, with TRBD2 matching 8 bases. This sequence was found in a male donor with papillary thyroid cancer or a benign thyroid nodule (not recorded which). Some clones in this sample may be carry-over from other donors' samples. Sequenced input: tumor tissue. CDR3 bases: TGTGCCGCTGGGCGGGGGGCAGAGACCCAGTACTTC. This gives the protein CAAGRGAETQYF.